This TCR beta chain is from a study of T cell responses to AZD1222 COVID-19 vaccine. The method was immunoSEQ multiplex PCR; TCRdb's version includes in-frame clones alone and lacks a portion of them. The sample records approximately 130,000 clones, 70% to 90% being singletons. The V gene's germline CDR1 is SEHNR and CDR2 FQNEAQ (reference sequence). Trimming removed 7 bases from V and 0 bases from J, with 5 bases in between. This CDR3 comprises 12 residues. The receptor comes from an adult who received the AZD1222 COVID-19 vaccine. The chain links TRBV7-9 to TRBJ2-3; D remains unclear. The specimen was peripheral blood, collected 28 days after the second AZD1222 dose. The DNA for the CDR3 is TGTGCCAGCACCTATAGCACAGATACGCAGTATTTT. This sequence encodes CASTYSTDTQYF.